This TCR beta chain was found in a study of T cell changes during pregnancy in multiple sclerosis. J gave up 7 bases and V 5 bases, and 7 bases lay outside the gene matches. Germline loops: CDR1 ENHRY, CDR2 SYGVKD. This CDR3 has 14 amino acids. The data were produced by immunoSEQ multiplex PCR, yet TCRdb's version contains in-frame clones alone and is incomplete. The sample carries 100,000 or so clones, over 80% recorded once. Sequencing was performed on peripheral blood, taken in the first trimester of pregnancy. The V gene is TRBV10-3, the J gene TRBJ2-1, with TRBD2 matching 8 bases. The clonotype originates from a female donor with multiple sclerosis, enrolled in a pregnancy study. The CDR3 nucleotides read TGTGCCATCAGTACTGCGGGGGGTGGGAATGAGCAGTTCTTC. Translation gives CAISTAGGGNEQFF.